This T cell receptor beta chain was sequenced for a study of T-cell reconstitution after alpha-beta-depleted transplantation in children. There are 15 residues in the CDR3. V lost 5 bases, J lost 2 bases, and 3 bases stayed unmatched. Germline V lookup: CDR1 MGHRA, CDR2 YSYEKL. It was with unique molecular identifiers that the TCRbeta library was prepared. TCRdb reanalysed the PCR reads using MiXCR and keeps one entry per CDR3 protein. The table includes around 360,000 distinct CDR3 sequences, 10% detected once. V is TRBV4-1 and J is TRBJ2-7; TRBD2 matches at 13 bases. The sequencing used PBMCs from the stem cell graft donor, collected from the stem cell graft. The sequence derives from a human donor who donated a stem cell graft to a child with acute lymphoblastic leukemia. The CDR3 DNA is TGCGCCAGCAGCGTCACTAGCGGGAGGGCCTACGAGCAGTACTTC. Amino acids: CASSVTSGRAYEQYF.